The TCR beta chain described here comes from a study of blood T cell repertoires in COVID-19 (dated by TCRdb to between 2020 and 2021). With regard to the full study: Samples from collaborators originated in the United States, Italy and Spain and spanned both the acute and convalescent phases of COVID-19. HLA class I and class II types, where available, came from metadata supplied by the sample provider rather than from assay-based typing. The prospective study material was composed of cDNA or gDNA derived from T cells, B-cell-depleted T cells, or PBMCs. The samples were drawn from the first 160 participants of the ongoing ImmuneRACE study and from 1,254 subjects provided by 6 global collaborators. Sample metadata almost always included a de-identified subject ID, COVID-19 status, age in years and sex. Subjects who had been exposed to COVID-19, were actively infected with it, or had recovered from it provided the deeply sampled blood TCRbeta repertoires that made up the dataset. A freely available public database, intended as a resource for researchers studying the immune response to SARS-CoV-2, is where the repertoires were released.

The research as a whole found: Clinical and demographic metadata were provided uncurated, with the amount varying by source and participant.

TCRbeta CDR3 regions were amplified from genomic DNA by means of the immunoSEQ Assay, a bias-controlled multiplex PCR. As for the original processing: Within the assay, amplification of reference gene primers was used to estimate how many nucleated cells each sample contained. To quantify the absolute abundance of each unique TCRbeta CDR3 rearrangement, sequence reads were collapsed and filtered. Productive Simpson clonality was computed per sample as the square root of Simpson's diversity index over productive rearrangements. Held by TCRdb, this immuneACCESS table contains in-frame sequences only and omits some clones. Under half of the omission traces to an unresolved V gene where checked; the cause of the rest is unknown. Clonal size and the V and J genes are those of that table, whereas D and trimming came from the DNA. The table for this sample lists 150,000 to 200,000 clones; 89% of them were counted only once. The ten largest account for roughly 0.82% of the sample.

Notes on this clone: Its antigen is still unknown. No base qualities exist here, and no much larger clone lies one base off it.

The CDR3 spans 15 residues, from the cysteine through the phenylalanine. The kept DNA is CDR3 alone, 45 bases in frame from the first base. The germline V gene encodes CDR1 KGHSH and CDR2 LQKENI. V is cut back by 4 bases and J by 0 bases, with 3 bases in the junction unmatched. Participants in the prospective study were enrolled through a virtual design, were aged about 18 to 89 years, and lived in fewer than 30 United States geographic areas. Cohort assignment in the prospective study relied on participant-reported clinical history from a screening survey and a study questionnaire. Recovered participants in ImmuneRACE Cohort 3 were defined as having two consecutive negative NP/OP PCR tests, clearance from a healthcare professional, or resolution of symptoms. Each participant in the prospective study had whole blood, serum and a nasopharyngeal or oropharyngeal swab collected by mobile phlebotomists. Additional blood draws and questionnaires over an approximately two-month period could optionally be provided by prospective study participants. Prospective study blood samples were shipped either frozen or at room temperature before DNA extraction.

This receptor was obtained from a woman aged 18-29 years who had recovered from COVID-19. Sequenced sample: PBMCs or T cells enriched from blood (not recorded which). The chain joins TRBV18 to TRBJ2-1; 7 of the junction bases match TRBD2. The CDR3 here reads CASSRGGSSYNEQFF. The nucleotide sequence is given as TGTGCCAGCTCACGGGGGGGAAGCTCCTACAATGAGCAGTTCTTC.